What follows is one T cell receptor (beta chain) and its context. Compared with the rest of its sample, this clone is medium-sized (0.01 to 0.1%). Its recognized antigen is unknown. Base qualities are not at hand, and no much larger clone is one base apart. Participants in the prospective study were enrolled through a virtual design, were aged roughly 18 to 100 years, and lived in 24 United States geographic areas. To assign participants to cohorts, the prospective study relied on clinical history that participants themselves reported in a screening survey and a study questionnaire. Each participant in the prospective study had whole blood, serum and a nasopharyngeal or oropharyngeal swab collected by mobile phlebotomists. Additional blood draws and questionnaires over an approximately 2-month period could optionally be provided by prospective study participants. Before DNA extraction, prospective study blood samples were shipped either frozen or at room temperature.

This record belongs to a study of blood T cell repertoires in COVID-19 (dated by TCRdb to between 2020 and 2021). Context from the whole study: ImmuneRACE Cohort 3 recovered participants were defined by two consecutive negative NP/OP PCR tests, healthcare professional clearance, or symptom resolution. Collaborator samples came from the United States, Italy and Spain and covered acute and convalescent phases of COVID-19. The prospective study material was composed of cDNA or gDNA derived from T cells, B-cell-depleted T cells, or PBMCs. Subjects who had been exposed to COVID-19, were actively infected with it, or had recovered from it provided the deeply sampled blood TCRbeta repertoires that made up the dataset. The repertoires were made available in a free public database intended to serve as a resource for research on the immune response to SARS-CoV-2. The samples were drawn from two sources: the first 160 participants of the ongoing ImmuneRACE study, and fewer than 1,500 subjects contributed by 6 global collaborators. A de-identified subject ID, COVID-19 status, age in years and sex were almost always included in the sample metadata. Where available, HLA class I and class II types were obtained from metadata supplied by the sample provider rather than from assay-based typing.

The germline V gene yields MRHNA for CDR1 and SNTAGT for CDR2. Trimming at the junction amounts to 0 bases on V and 6 bases on J, and the germline ends lie 8 bases apart. The CDR3 goes from the cysteine to the phenylalanine over 14 residues. Kept here is only the CDR3 DNA, which spans 42 bases and is read in frame from base 1. The research as a whole found: Clinical and demographic metadata were provided uncurated, with the amount varying by source and participant.

TCRbeta CDR3 regions were amplified from genomic DNA by means of the immunoSEQ Assay, a bias-controlled multiplex PCR. Per the source publication's procedure: The number of nucleated cells in each sample was estimated from the amplification of reference gene primers within the assay. To quantify the absolute abundance of each unique TCRbeta CDR3 rearrangement, sequence reads were collapsed and filtered. Productive Simpson clonality was computed per sample as the square root of Simpson's diversity index over productive rearrangements. Held by TCRdb, this immuneACCESS table contains in-frame sequences only and omits some clones. Under half of the omission traces to an unresolved V gene where checked; the cause of the rest is unknown. V and J calls and clone size follow that table, whereas D and trimming were derived from the DNA. The sample records about 210,000 clones, around 90% of which are singletons. Around 7% of the sample lies in the top ten.

The chain is assembled from TRBV6-4 and TRBJ2-2; tentative D gene TRBD2, with 6 bases matching. Sequenced material: PBMCs or T cells enriched from blood (not recorded which). The origin of this receptor is a man aged 30-40 years in a cohort exposed to, infected with or recovered from COVID-19 (not recorded which). The base sequence is TGTGCCAGCAGTGACTCGACGGGAGCCGGGGAGCTGTTTTTT. This sequence encodes CASSDSTGAGELFF.